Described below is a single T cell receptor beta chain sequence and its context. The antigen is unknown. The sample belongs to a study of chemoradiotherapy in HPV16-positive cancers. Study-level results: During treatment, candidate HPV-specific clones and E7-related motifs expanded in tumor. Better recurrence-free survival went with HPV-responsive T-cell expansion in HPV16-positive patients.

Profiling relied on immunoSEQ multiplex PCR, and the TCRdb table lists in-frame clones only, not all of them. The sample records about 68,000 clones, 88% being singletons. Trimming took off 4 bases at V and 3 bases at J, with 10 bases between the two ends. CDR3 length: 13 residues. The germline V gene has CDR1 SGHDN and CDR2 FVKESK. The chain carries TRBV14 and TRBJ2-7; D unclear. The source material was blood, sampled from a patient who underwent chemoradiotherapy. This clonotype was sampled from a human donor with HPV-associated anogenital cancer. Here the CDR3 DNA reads TGTGCCAGCAGCCCAGGTGGCGGCTACGAGCAGTACTTC. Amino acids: CASSPGGGYEQYF.